Detailed here is one TCR beta chain. Its target is unknown. The data derive from a study of T-cell reconstitution after alpha-beta-depleted transplantation in children. The study's findings and limits: At one year after transplant, newly produced T cells mostly accounted for T-cell counts and diversity. Reported findings indicate that, about two months after transplant, alpha-beta T cells came from several hundred expanded clones, which were derived from non-depleted graft cells. It was surviving recipient T cells and thymic progenitors that gave some patients high TCRbeta diversity at day 60.

Unique molecular identifiers were incorporated when the TCRbeta library was constructed. From the PCR reads, TCRdb called clonotypes with MiXCR, one entry per CDR3 protein. The sample contains some 450,000 distinct CDR3 sequences, approximately 41% of which appear only once. The origin of this receptor is a girl aged 2-9 years with aplastic anemia, due to receive a stem cell transplant. This specimen consisted of PBMCs, obtained before TCRalphabeta/CD19-depleted stem cell transplant.

The CDR3 DNA is TGCGCCAGCAGCTTGCAAGGCGGGAGCCGGACCGGGGAGCTGTTTTTT. Protein: CASSLQGGSRTGELFF. This rearrangement joins TRBV5-1 to TRBJ2-2; TRBD2 matches at 7 bases. The ends lost 1 base at V and 5 bases at J; junction bases unmatched: 8. Looked up from germline, CDR1 is SGHRS and CDR2 is YFSETQ. This CDR3 is 16 amino acids long.